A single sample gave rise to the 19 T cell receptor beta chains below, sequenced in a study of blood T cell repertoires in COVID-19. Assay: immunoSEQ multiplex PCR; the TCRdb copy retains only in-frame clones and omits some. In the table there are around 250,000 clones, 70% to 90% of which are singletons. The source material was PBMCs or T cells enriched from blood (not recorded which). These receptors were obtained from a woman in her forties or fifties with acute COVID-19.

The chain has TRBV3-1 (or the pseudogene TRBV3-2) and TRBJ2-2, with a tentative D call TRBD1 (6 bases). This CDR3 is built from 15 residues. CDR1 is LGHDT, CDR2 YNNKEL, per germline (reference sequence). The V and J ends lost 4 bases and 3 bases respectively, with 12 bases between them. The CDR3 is CASSPQTGYTGELFF. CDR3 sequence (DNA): TGTGCCAGCAGCCCCCAGACAGGCTACACCGGGGAGCTGTTTTTT.

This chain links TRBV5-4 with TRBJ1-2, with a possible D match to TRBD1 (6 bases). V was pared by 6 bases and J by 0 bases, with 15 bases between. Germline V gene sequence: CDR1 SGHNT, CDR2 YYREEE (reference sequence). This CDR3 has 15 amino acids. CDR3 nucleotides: TGTGCCAGCACCTTATTGGACAGAACTAACTATGGCTACACCTTC. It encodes CASTLLDRTNYGYTF.

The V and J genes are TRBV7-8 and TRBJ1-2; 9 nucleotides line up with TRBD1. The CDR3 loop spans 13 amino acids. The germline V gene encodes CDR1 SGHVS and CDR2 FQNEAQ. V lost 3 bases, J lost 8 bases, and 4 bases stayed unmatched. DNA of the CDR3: TGTGCCAGCAGCTTGGGGACAGGGACCGGCTACACCTTC. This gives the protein CASSLGTGTGYTF.

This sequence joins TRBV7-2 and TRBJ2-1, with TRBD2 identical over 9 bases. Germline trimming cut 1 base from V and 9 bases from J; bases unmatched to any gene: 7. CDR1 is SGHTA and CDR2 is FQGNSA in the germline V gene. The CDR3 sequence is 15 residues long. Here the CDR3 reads CASSLGGGALFEQFF. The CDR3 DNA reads TGTGCCAGCAGCTTAGGCGGGGGGGCCCTGTTTGAGCAGTTCTTC.

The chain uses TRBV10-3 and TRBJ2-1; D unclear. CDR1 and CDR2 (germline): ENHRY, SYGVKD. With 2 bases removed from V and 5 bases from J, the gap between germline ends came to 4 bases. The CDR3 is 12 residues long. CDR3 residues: CAISELNNEQFF. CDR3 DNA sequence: TGTGCCATCAGTGAGCTAAACAATGAGCAGTTCTTC.

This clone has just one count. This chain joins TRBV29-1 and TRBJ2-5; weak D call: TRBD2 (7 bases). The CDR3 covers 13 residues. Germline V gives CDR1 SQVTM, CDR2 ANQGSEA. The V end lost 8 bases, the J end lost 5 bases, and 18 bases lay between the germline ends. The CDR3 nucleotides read TGCAGCTCCGGGGCGGGGGCTAGGGAGACCCAGTACTTC. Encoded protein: CSSGAGARETQYF. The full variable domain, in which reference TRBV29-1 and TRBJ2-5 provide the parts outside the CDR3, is SAVISQKPSRDICQRGTSLTIQCQVDSQVTMMFWYRQQPGQSLTLIATANQGSEATYESGFVIDKFPISRPNLTFSTLTVSNMSPEDSSIYLCSSGAGARETQYFGPGTRLLVL.

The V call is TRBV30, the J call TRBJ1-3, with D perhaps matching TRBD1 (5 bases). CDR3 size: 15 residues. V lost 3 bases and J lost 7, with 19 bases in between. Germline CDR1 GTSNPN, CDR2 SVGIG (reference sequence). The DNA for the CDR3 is TGTGCCTGGAGGCGCCCCGGGGGTGAGGTGAACACCATATATTTT. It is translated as CAWRRPGGEVNTIYF.

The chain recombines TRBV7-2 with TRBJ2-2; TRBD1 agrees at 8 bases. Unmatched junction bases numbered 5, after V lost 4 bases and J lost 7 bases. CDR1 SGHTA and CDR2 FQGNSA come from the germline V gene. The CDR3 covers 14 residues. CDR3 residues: CASSSRTGNGELFF. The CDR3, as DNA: TGTGCCAGCAGCTCGCGGACAGGGAACGGGGAGCTGTTTTTT.

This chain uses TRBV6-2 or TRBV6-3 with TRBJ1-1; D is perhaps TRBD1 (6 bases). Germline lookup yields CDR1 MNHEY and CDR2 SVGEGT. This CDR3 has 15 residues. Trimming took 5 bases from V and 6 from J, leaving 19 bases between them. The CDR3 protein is CASSNLHRAPPEAFF. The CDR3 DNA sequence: TGTGCCAGCAGTAACCTTCACAGGGCACCGCCTGAAGCTTTCTTT.

In nucleotides, the CDR3 is TGTGCCACCAGCAGAGATCAGGGGCACGGTGAAAAACTGTTTTTT. This sequence encodes CATSRDQGHGEKLFF. This sequence joins TRBV15 and TRBJ1-4; the D gene is possibly TRBD1 (6 bases). This CDR3 is built from 15 residues. Deletions cut 0 bases from V and 7 bases from J, with 12 bases between. Germline V CDR1 and CDR2: LNHNV, YYDKDF (reference sequence).

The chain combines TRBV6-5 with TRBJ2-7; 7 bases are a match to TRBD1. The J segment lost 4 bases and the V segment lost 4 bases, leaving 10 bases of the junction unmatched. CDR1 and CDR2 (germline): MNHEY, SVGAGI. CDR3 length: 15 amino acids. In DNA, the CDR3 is TGTGCCAGCAGTTCTTCCCAGACAGGGTCATACGAGCAGTACTTC. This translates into CASSSSQTGSYEQYF.

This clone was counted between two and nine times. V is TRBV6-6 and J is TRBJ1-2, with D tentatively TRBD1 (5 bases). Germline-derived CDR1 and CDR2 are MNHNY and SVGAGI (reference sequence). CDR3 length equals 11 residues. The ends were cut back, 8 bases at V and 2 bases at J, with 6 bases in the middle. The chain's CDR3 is CASGGNYGYTF. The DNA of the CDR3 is TGTGCCAGCGGGGGGAACTATGGCTACACCTTC.

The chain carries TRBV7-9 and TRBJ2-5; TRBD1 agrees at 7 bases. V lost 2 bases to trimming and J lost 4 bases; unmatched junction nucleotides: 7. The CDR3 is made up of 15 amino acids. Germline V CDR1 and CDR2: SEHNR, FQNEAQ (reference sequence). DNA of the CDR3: TGTGCCAGCAGCTTAACCCGAGGGGGCCCAGAGACCCAGTACTTC. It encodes CASSLTRGGPETQYF.

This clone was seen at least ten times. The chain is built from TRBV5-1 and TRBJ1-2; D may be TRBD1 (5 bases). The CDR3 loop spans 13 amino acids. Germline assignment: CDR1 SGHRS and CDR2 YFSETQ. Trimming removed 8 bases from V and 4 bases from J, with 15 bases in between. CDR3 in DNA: TGCGCCAGGAAGCGGGACCCAGTCTATGGCTACACCTTC. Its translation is CARKRDPVYGYTF.

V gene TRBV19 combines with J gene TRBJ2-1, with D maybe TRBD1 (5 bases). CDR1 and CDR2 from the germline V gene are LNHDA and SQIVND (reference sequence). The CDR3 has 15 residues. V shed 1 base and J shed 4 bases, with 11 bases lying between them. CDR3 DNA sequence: TGTGCCAGTAGTATAGTGCAGGGAAGATACAATGAGCAGTTCTTC. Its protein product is CASSIVQGRYNEQFF.

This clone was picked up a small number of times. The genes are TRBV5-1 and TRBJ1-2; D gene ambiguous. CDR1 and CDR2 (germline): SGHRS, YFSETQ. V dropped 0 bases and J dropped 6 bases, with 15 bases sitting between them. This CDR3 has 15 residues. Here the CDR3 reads CASSLEGGKGDGYTF. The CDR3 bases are TGCGCCAGCAGCTTGGAGGGAGGGAAAGGCGATGGCTACACCTTC.

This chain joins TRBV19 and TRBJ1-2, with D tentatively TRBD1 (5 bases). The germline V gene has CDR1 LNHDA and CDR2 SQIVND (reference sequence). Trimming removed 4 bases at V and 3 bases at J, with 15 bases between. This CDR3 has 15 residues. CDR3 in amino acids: CASSKPAQGDYGYTF. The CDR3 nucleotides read TGTGCCAGTAGTAAGCCAGCGCAGGGCGACTATGGCTACACCTTC.

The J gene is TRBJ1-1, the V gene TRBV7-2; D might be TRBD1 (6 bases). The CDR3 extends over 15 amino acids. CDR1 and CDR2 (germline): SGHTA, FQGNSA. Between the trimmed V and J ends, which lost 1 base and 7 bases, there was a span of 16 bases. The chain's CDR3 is CASSLVGGELDEAFF. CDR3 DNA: TGTGCCAGCAGCTTAGTTGGGGGCGAGTTGGATGAAGCTTTCTTT.

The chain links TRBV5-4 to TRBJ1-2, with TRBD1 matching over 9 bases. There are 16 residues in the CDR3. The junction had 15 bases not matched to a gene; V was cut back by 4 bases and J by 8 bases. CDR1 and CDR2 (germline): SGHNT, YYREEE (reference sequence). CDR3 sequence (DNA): TGTGCCAGCAGCGAAACCCAACAGGGGGCGAGACAGGGCTACACCTTC. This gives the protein CASSETQQGARQGYTF. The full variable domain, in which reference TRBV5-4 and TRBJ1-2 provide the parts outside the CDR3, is ETGVTQSPTHLIKTRGQQVTLRCSSQSGHNTVSWYQQALGQGPQFIFQYYREEENGRGNFPPRFSGLQFPNYSSELNVNALELDDSALYLCASSETQQGARQGYTFGSGTRLTVV.